The rows below give T cell receptor beta chains drawn from one sample of a study of regulatory T cells in long-lasting Graves disease. TCRdb processed the multiplex PCR reads anew with MiXCR; each CDR3 protein has one entry. The sample shows fewer than 600,000 distinct CDR3 sequences, approximately 23% of them seen only once. The material sequenced was peripheral blood mononuclear cells (PBMCs), taken when the disease was refractory, from a patient treated with antithyroid drugs. All receptors come from a female donor with Graves disease. Both conserved end residues are part of each CDR3. A D gene is named only where the DNA matches it firmly. Expanded clones get a size class; other rows say once, few or many, or leave the size out.

cdr3_length | d_call | j_call | clone_size | v_call | cdr3_nt | cdr3_aa
15 | . | TRBJ1-5 | few | TRBV15 | TGTGCCACCAGCAGAGCTTGGGGGTCTGGTCAGCCCCAGCATTTT | CATSRAWGSGQPQHF
12 | . | TRBJ2-7 | few | TRBV19 | TGTGCCAGTAGTGGTAGGACGGCTCTGCAGTACTTC | CASSGRTALQYF
14 | TRBD2 | TRBJ2-3 | . | TRBV27 | TGTGCCAGCAGCCCCCCGACTAGCCCAGATACGCAGTATTTT | CASSPPTSPDTQYF
14 | TRBD1 | TRBJ2-5 | few | TRBV13 | TGTGCCAGCAGCTCGACAGGGGGGGAGGAGACCCAGTACTTC | CASSSTGGEETQYF
15 | . | TRBJ1-5 | . | TRBV20-1 | TGCAGTGCTAAAGATGCGCCGGGAAGCAATCAGCCCCAGCATTTT | CSAKDAPGSNQPQHF
12 | . | TRBJ2-5 | . | TRBV20-1 | TGCAGTGCTAGGTGGACCGAAGAGACCCAGTACTTC | CSARWTEETQYF
18 | TRBD2 | TRBJ2-3 | . | TRBV5-1 | TGCGCCAGCAGCTTGGGGGCGGGGGGGCCATCGGACACAGATACGCAGTATTTT | CASSLGAGGPSDTDTQYF
11 | . | TRBJ1-1 | . | TRBV18 | TGTGCCAGCTCGCGGGAGTTTGAAGCTTTCTTT | CASSREFEAFF
13 | . | TRBJ1-2 | many | TRBV5-1 | TGCGCCAGCAGCTTGGTCTCGGAGGGGAGCTACACCTTC | CASSLVSEGSYTF
12 | . | TRBJ1-2 | . | TRBV5-8 | TGTGCCAGCAGCCCGGAGTACTATGGCTACACCTTC | CASSPEYYGYTF
12 | TRBD2 | TRBJ2-7 | many | TRBV12-3/TRBV12-4 | TGTGCCAGCAGTCTTAGCGGGAGCGAGCAGTACTTC | CASSLSGSEQYF
14 | . | TRBJ1-2 | . | TRBV7-9 | TGTGCCAGCAGCTTAGCGGACCCAGTGGATGGCTACACCTTC | CASSLADPVDGYTF
16 | TRBD1 | TRBJ1-5 | many | TRBV28 | TGTGCCAGCAGTCCGTCGGGACAGGGCGGACCTCAGCCCCAGCATTTT | CASSPSGQGGPQPQHF
13 | . | TRBJ2-7 | . | TRBV3-1 | TGTGCCAGCAGCTACTGGTGGGGCTACGAGCAGTACTTC | CASSYWWGYEQYF
15 | . | TRBJ1-1 | many | TRBV28 | TGTGCCAGCGGGCACCAACTGGGCAAGAACACTGAAGCTTTCTTT | CASGHQLGKNTEAFF
11 | . | TRBJ2-7 | many | TRBV6-1 | TGTGCCGGGGGCGGGGAACACGAGCAGTACTTC | CAGGGEHEQYF
15 | TRBD1 | TRBJ2-7 | many | TRBV7-2 | TGTGCCAGCAGCTTAGCCGGGACAGGACCCTACGAGCAGTACTTC | CASSLAGTGPYEQYF
13 | TRBD1 | TRBJ1-2 | many | TRBV6-1 | TGTGCCAGCGGCAAGTCGACAGGGAAAGGCTACACCTTC | CASGKSTGKGYTF
13 | . | TRBJ2-1 | few | TRBV2 | TGTGCCAGCACGCGGAGCTTCTACAATGAGCAGTTCTTC | CASTRSFYNEQFF
14 | . | TRBJ1-5 | many | TRBV2 | TGTGCCAGCACCCGGACAGACAGCAATCAGCCCCAGCATTTT | CASTRTDSNQPQHF
15 | . | TRBJ2-5 | few | TRBV12-3/TRBV12-4 | TGTGCCAGCAGTTACCTCGGGCAGTGGAAAGAGACCCAGTACTTC | CASSYLGQWKETQYF
13 | TRBD1 | TRBJ1-2 | . | TRBV12-3/TRBV12-4 | TGTGCCAGCAGCGGGACAGTAACCTATGGCTACACCTTC | CASSGTVTYGYTF
14 | . | TRBJ2-1 | . | TRBV11-2 | TGTGCCAGCAGCTCACCTACGCGGGGAGAAGAGCAGTTCTTC | CASSSPTRGEEQFF
11 | . | TRBJ2-4 | once | TRBV7-9 | TGTGCCAGCAGCCTAAATCAGGTTCAGCACTTC | CASSLNQVQHF
17 | . | TRBJ2-7 | many | TRBV28 | TGTGCCAGCATTCCTAGGGACCGTCGGCGGAACTCCTACGAGCAGTACTTC | CASIPRDRRRNSYEQYF
13 | . | TRBJ2-2 | many | TRBV7-2 | TGTGCCAGCAGCTTAGACTACACCGGGGAGCTGTTTTTT | CASSLDYTGELFF
13 | . | TRBJ2-7 | many | TRBV7-9 | TGTGCCAGCAGTTTCCAGGCCTCCTACGAGCAGTACTTC | CASSFQASYEQYF
14 | TRBD2 | TRBJ2-5 | many | TRBV7-2 | TGTGCCAGCAGCACCCGACTAGCGGGAGAGACCCAGTACTTC | CASSTRLAGETQYF
12 | . | TRBJ1-1 | many | TRBV7-9 | TGTGCCAGCAGCTTAGGGTCGGTGGGAGCTTTCTTT | CASSLGSVGAFF
16 | . | TRBJ2-7 | many | TRBV28 | TGTGCCAGCACCCGACCTGGCCTGGACAGCTCCTACGAGCAGTACTTC | CASTRPGLDSSYEQYF
13 | . | TRBJ1-2 | many | TRBV27 | TGTGCCAGCAGTTTAAGGGATAACTATGGCTACACCTTC | CASSLRDNYGYTF
16 | TRBD2 | TRBJ2-3 | . | TRBV6-1 | TGTGCCAGCAGCGGTGGGGGGGATACTAGCACAGATACGCAGTATTTT | CASSGGGDTSTDTQYF
15 | . | TRBJ1-3 | . | TRBV7-2 | TGTGCCAGCAGCTTATTGCAGGTCTCTGGAAACACCATATATTTT | CASSLLQVSGNTIYF
13 | TRBD1 | TRBJ1-5 | . | TRBV7-2 | TGTGCCAGCAGCTTTACAGGGGATCAGCCCCAGCATTTT | CASSFTGDQPQHF
13 | TRBD1 | TRBJ1-2 | few | TRBV5-6 | TGTGCCAGCAGACCAGGGGGGTACTATGGCTACACCTTC | CASRPGGYYGYTF
15 | . | TRBJ2-5 | few | TRBV5-5 | TGTGCCAGCAGCTTGGCCCCGGTAGACCAAGAGACCCAGTACTTC | CASSLAPVDQETQYF
13 | . | TRBJ1-2 | few | TRBV7-9 | TGTGCCAGCAGCTTAGGAGACGGGGGGGGCTACACCTTC | CASSLGDGGGYTF
16 | . | TRBJ1-1 | . | TRBV9 | TGTGCCAGCAGCGTAGAGGGGTGGACATCGAACACTGAAGCTTTCTTT | CASSVEGWTSNTEAFF
14 | . | TRBJ2-2 | . | TRBV6-1 | TGTGCCAGCAGCTCATGGACTAACACCGGGGAGCTGTTTTTT | CASSSWTNTGELFF
14 | . | TRBJ1-1 | many | TRBV7-2 | TGTGCCAGCAGCTTAGGAAGGGGTGGTATTGAAGCTTTCTTT | CASSLGRGGIEAFF
15 | TRBD1 | TRBJ1-1 | many | TRBV7-9 | TGTGCCAGCAGCGACCCGGGACAGGGATACACTGAAGCTTTCTTT | CASSDPGQGYTEAFF
13 | . | TRBJ1-1 | . | TRBV6-5 | TGTGCCAGCAGCTACAGCGGGGCTCGCGGAGCTTTCTTT | CASSYSGARGAFF